Listed here are 12 T cell receptor beta chains from one sample, sequenced in a study of shared clonotypes between healthy human individuals. Clones were read by immunoSEQ multiplex PCR, and TCRdb kept only the in-frame ones, dropping some. The sample yields about half a million clones, around 77% seen once. Source material: PBMCs. The receptors shown here come from a woman aged 35 to 49 in good health. Some clones in this sample may be carry-over from other donors' samples.

V is TRBV7-3 and J is TRBJ2-7; TRBD2 might be the D (6 bases). Germline-derived CDR1 and CDR2 are SGHTA and FQGTGA. Trimming took off 5 bases at V and 0 bases at J, with 14 bases between the two ends. The CDR3 consists of 15 residues. As DNA, the CDR3 is TGTGCCAGCAGCGGGGGGACGGTGAGCTCCTACGAGCAGTACTTC. Translation: CASSGGTVSSYEQYF.

This clone has only one observation. V and J are TRBV5-6 and TRBJ1-2, with D hard to call. Trimming left V 1 base short and J 6 bases short, with 4 bases between. Germline values: CDR1 SGHDT, CDR2 YYEEEE. There are 11 residues in the CDR3. This chain's CDR3 is CASSLNDGYTF. The CDR3 DNA follows: TGTGCCAGCAGCTTGAATGATGGCTACACCTTC.

Comment on this clone: This is likely an artifact of a read error, given a far larger clone one base away. V usage is TRBV5-1 and J usage is TRBJ1-1, with D hard to call. Trimming stripped 4 bases from V and 0 bases from J, with 25 bases between. Germline lookup yields CDR1 SGHRS and CDR2 YFSETQ. The CDR3 is 19 amino acids. The chain's CDR3 is CASSLMPSYGVAMNTEAFF. As DNA, the CDR3 is TGCGCCAGCAGCCTCATGCCTAGTTATGGCGTCGCCATGAACACTGAAGCTTTCTTT.

Regarding this clone: A read error likely explains this, since a far larger clone differs by one base. This chain links TRBV7-2 with TRBJ2-2, with TRBD2 matching over 8 bases. The CDR3 extends over 16 amino acids. Germline CDR1 SGHTA, CDR2 FQGNSA. The CDR3 protein is CASSPSGSKNTGEPFF. The CDR3 coding sequence is TGTGCCAGCAGCCCGAGCGGGAGTAAGAACACCGGGGAGCCGTTTTTT.

The chain carries TRBV4-2 and TRBJ2-1, with TRBD2 as a possible D gene (6 bases). The V end lost 4 bases, the J end lost 5 bases, and 15 bases lay between the germline ends. The CDR3 length is 15 residues. Per the germline V gene, CDR1 is LGHNA and CDR2 is YNFKEQ. The CDR3 sequence is CASSRTLAFDNEQFF. The CDR3, as DNA: TGTGCCAGCAGCCGTACCCTAGCGTTCGACAATGAGCAGTTCTTC.

The chain couples TRBV4-2 to TRBJ2-5, with TRBD2 identical over 9 bases. This CDR3 comprises 15 residues. Germline-derived CDR1 and CDR2 are LGHNA and YNFKEQ. V shed 1 base, J shed 7 bases, and the junction held 7 bases outside the gene matches. The CDR3 spells CASSQVLAGRGTQYF. Written as DNA, the CDR3 is TGTGCCAGCAGCCAAGTTCTAGCGGGGAGGGGGACCCAGTACTTC.

The V call is TRBV28, the J call TRBJ2-7; either TRBD1 or TRBD2 may supply D (6 bases each). This CDR3 has 13 amino acids. The germline CDR1 and CDR2 sequences are MDHEN and SYDVKM. The V and J ends lost 7 bases and 2 bases respectively, with 12 bases between them. The CDR3 sequence: CASTTGAAYEQYF. The CDR3 DNA reads as TGTGCCAGCACAACGGGGGCGGCCTACGAGCAGTACTTC.

The chain carries TRBV28 and TRBJ2-7, with D perhaps assigned TRBD1 or TRBD2 (5 bases each). CDR3 length: 13 amino acids. The V end was cut by 7 bases, the J end by 3 bases, with 13 bases between. The germline V gene has CDR1 MDHEN and CDR2 SYDVKM. The CDR3 nucleotides read TGTGCCAGCACGAAGGGACGGATCTACGAGCAGTACTTC. Encoded protein: CASTKGRIYEQYF.

Only one count was recorded for this clone. The V and J genes are TRBV27 and TRBJ1-4, with D possibly TRBD1 on 6 matching bases. The CDR3 has 13 residues. Trimming pared 5 bases from V and 8 bases from J, leaving 12 bases between. Looked up from germline, CDR1 is MNHEY and CDR2 is SMNVEV (reference sequence). The CDR3 reads CASSPGQIEKLFF. CDR3 DNA sequence: TGTGCCAGCAGTCCAGGACAGATCGAAAAACTGTTTTTT.

Only a few counts were recorded for this clone. The chain recombines TRBV14 with TRBJ2-7; D unresolved. Germline V lookup: CDR1 SGHDN, CDR2 FVKESK. This CDR3 has 13 residues. V lost 0 bases, J lost 7 bases, and 10 bases lay in between. CDR3 loop: CASSQDGWAEQYF. In DNA, the CDR3 is TGTGCCAGCAGCCAAGATGGCTGGGCGGAGCAGTACTTC.

Comments on this clone: It differs at one base from a far larger clone, so likely a read error. The chain couples TRBV30 to TRBJ2-5; D is unresolved. Matching the DNA end better, TRBJ2-7 makes the J call doubtful. CDR1 and CDR2 (germline): GTSNPN, SVGIG (reference sequence). The CDR3 is made up of 12 amino acids. CDR3 nucleotide sequence: TGTGCCTTGAGTGGAAGTGCCCCCGAGCAGTACTTC. Translation: CALSGSAPEQYF.

The chain has TRBV28 and TRBJ1-2, with D possibly matching TRBD1 (5 bases). Trimming removed 7 bases from V and 8 bases from J, with 20 bases in between. The CDR3 extends over 14 amino acids. Germline CDR1 reads MDHEN; CDR2 reads SYDVKM. The CDR3 sequence is CASTRGLGWEGYTF. In DNA, the CDR3 is TGTGCCAGCACCCGGGGACTAGGGTGGGAAGGCTACACCTTC.